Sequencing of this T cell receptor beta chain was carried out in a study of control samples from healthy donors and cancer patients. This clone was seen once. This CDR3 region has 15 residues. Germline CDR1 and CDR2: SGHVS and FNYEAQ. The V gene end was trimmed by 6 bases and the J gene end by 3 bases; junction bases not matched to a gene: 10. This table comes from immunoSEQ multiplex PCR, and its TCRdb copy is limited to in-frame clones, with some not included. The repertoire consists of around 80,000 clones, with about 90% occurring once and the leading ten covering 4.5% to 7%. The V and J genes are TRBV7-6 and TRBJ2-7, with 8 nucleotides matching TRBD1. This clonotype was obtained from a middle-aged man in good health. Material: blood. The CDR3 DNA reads TGTGCCAGCAGTTATCAACAGGGGGAAGACTACGAGCAGTACTTC. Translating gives CASSYQQGEDYEQYF.